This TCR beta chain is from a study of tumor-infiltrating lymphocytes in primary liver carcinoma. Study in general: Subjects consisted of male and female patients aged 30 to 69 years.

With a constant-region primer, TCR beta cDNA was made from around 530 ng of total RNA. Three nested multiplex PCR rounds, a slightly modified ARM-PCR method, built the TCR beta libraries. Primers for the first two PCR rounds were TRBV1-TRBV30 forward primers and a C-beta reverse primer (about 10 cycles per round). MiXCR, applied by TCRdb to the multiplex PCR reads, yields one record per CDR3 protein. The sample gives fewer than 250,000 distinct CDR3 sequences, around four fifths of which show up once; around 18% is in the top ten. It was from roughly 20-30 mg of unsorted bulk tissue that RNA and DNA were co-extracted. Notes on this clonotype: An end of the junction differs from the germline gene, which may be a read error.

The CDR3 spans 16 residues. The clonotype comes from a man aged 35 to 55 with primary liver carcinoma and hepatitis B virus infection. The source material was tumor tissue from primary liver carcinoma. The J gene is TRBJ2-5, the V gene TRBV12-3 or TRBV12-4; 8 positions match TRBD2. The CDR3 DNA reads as TGTGTCAGCAGACGAGGAACTAGCGGAATACAAGAGACCCAGTACTTC. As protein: CVSRRGTSGIQETQYF.